A single sample is the source of the 26 T cell receptor beta chains below, sequenced in a study of T-cell reconstitution after alpha-beta-depleted transplantation in children. Unique molecular identifiers were incorporated into the prepared TCRbeta library. MiXCR, applied by TCRdb to the PCR reads, yields one record per CDR3 protein. The table includes around 250,000 distinct CDR3 sequences, more than 8% detected once. The sample in question was PBMCs from the stem cell graft donor, obtained from the stem cell graft. These receptors were obtained from a human donor who donated a stem cell graft to a child with SCID.

This chain joins TRBV4-2 and TRBJ2-7; D assignment may be TRBD1 or TRBD2 (5 bases each). Germline V gene data show CDR1 as LGHNA and CDR2 as YNFKEQ. Trimming left V 1 base short and J 0 bases short, with 10 bases between. The CDR3 extends over 15 amino acids. CDR3 in amino acids: CASSQGGIVSYEQYF. CDR3 sequence (DNA): TGTGCCAGCAGCCAAGGGGGGATCGTCTCCTACGAGCAGTACTTC.

The chain couples TRBV5-6 to TRBJ2-2; D is perhaps TRBD1 or TRBD2 (5 bases each). In germline, CDR1 is SGHDT, CDR2 YYEEEE. This CDR3 has 15 residues. V lost 4 bases to trimming and J lost 4 bases, with 14 bases between them. The CDR3 reads CASSPGPPGTGELFF. CDR3 coding DNA: TGTGCCAGCAGCCCGGGACCCCCGGGCACCGGGGAGCTGTTTTTT.

The sample holds many counts of this clonotype. As DNA, the CDR3 is TGTGCCAGCAGCCAAGCGGAGAGATCTAACACTGAAGCTTTCTTT. This codes for CASSQAERSNTEAFF. V usage is TRBV3-1 and J usage is TRBJ1-1; D ambiguous. Germline V gene lookup returns CDR1 LGHDT and CDR2 YNNKEL (reference sequence). This CDR3 is built from 15 residues. V shed 1 base and J shed 2 bases, with 11 bases lying between them.

The V call is TRBV6-1, the J call TRBJ2-2; 12 bases map to TRBD1. V was pared by 5 bases and J by 6 bases, with 7 bases of the junction left unmatched. The CDR3 length is 16 residues. The germline V gene has CDR1 MNHNS and CDR2 SASEGT. CDR3 amino acids: CASSRDRGLLSGELFF. In DNA form, the CDR3 reads TGTGCCAGCAGTAGGGACAGGGGGCTCTTATCCGGGGAGCTGTTTTTT.

Only a few counts were recorded for this clonotype. The genes are TRBV12-3 or TRBV12-4 and TRBJ2-3; 13 bases fit TRBD2. Germline trimming cut 4 bases from V and 5 bases from J; bases unmatched to any gene: 3. The CDR3 runs 15 residues. CDR3 DNA sequence: TGTGCCAGCAGTTCACTAGCGGGGGGGGGAGATACGCAGTATTTT. The encoded protein is CASSSLAGGGDTQYF.

The chain joins TRBV7-9 to TRBJ2-7; no clear D gene. This CDR3 contains 16 residues. Per germline, CDR1 SEHNR and CDR2 FQNEAQ (reference sequence). The germline V and J ends were trimmed by 0 bases and 0 bases, with 12 bases remaining between them. CDR3 in DNA: TGTGCCAGCAGCTTAGCATCGGGCATGAGCTCCTACGAGCAGTACTTC. This sequence encodes CASSLASGMSSYEQYF.

This chain links TRBV7-9 with TRBJ2-3; possible D gene TRBD1, 5 bases. Between the trimmed V and J ends, which lost 11 bases and 0 bases, there was a span of 18 bases. CDR3 length equals 15 residues. Germline values: CDR1 SEHNR, CDR2 FQNEAQ (reference sequence). This CDR3 is CAAQGNGKSTDTQYF. The CDR3 region has the DNA TGTGCCGCCCAGGGAAATGGAAAGAGCACAGATACGCAGTATTTT.

There are a few counts of this clonotype. V is TRBV6-2 or TRBV6-3 and J is TRBJ2-1; the match to TRBD1 covers 10 bases. Germline-derived CDR1 and CDR2 are MNHEY and SVGEGT. V dropped 0 bases and J dropped 7; count of bases not matched to a gene: 9. The CDR3 has 17 amino acids. The CDR3 nucleotides read TGTGCCAGCAGTTACTCGGGCCGGGACAGGGGTGGGAATGAGCAGTTCTTC. Translated: CASSYSGRDRGGNEQFF.

This clonotype has a count of ten or more. The chain has TRBV12-3 or TRBV12-4 and TRBJ2-6, with TRBD1 as a possible D gene (6 bases). Trimming left V 6 bases short and J 0 bases short, with 15 bases between. This CDR3 spans 17 amino acids. The CDR3 spells CASRNREFRSGANVLTF. In nucleotides, the CDR3 is TGTGCCAGCAGAAACAGGGAGTTTCGCTCTGGGGCCAACGTCCTGACTTTC.

V usage is TRBV4-1 and J usage is TRBJ2-7; tentative D call: TRBD1 (5 bases). The length of the CDR3 is 15 residues. V was shortened by 1 base and J by 0 bases, with 10 bases between the two germline ends. Germline CDR1 is MGHRA and CDR2 is YSYEKL. In DNA form, the CDR3 reads TGCGCCAGCAGCCAAGCTCAGGGAAGCTCCTACGAGCAGTACTTC. This sequence encodes CASSQAQGSSYEQYF.

This chain uses TRBV12-5 with TRBJ2-5; TRBD2 might be the D (5 bases). The CDR3 spans 16 residues. Trimming cost V 1 base and J 5 bases, with 17 bases left between them. CDR1 and CDR2 from the germline V gene are LGHNT and FRNRAP. This chain's CDR3 is CASGLGPPGFDETQYF. As DNA, the CDR3 is TGTGCTAGTGGTTTGGGCCCGCCGGGGTTCGATGAGACCCAGTACTTC.

This clonotype was seen a handful of times. The chain employs TRBV29-1 and TRBJ2-3; D could derive from TRBD1 or TRBD2 (5 bases each). The germline V and J ends were trimmed by 3 bases and 2 bases, with 15 bases remaining between them. The germline gives CDR1 SQVTM, CDR2 ANQGSEA. The CDR3 is 15 residues long. DNA for the CDR3: TGCAGCGTTGAGCCGGGACCCGGGCTCACAGATACGCAGTATTTT. As protein: CSVEPGPGLTDTQYF.

J is TRBJ2-1 and V is TRBV11-2, with D unresolved. Trimming cost V 5 bases and J 4 bases, with 12 bases left between them. Per the germline V gene, CDR1 is SGHAT and CDR2 is FQNNGV. The CDR3 covers 14 residues. The CDR3 coding sequence is TGTGCCAGCAGCCCCCCCGGCAGGTACAATGAGCAGTTCTTC. It yields the protein CASSPPGRYNEQFF.

The rearrangement uses TRBV20-1 and TRBJ1-2; a possible D gene is TRBD1 (6 bases). The ends were cut back, 3 bases at V and 2 bases at J, with 7 bases in the middle. Germline V gene sequence: CDR1 DFQATT, CDR2 SNEGSKA (reference sequence). CDR3 length: 12 residues. The CDR3 DNA reads TGCAGTGCTAGCGGACAGAACTATGGCTACACCTTC. Translation: CSASGQNYGYTF.

The table lists this clonotype with many counts. The rearrangement links TRBV10-3 to TRBJ2-5; 7 bases are shared with TRBD1. The CDR3 has 15 amino acids. The germline V gene encodes CDR1 ENHRY and CDR2 SYGVKD. Trimming took 3 bases from V and 1 from J; bases not matched to a gene: 5. CDR3 sequence: CAISEKDRIQETQYF. The CDR3 nucleotides read TGTGCCATCAGTGAAAAGGACAGGATCCAAGAGACCCAGTACTTC.

The chain has TRBV9 and TRBJ2-3; TRBD2 matches 10 bases. The junction had 5 bases not matched to a gene; V was cut back by 0 bases and J by 4 bases. CDR1 and CDR2 (germline): SGDLS, YYNGEE. This CDR3 has 16 residues. The CDR3 sequence: CASSVGAGGPADTQYF. The CDR3 DNA sequence: TGTGCCAGCAGCGTAGGAGCGGGGGGGCCGGCAGATACGCAGTATTTT.

In its sample, this clonotype was seen a few times. The chain links TRBV2 to TRBJ1-1; D gene unclear. Deletions cut 4 bases from V and 4 bases from J, with 13 bases between. The germline gives CDR1 SNHLY, CDR2 FYNNEI. There are 14 residues in the CDR3. The CDR3 reads CASSALGFGTEAFF. The DNA for the CDR3 is TGTGCCAGCAGTGCTTTGGGGTTCGGCACTGAAGCTTTCTTT.

This clonotype was seen repeatedly, ten times or more. This chain joins TRBV5-1 and TRBJ2-5, with D tentatively TRBD1 (7 bases). The CDR3 runs to 15 residues. The germline V and J ends were trimmed by 5 bases and 1 base, with 15 bases remaining between them. Germline-derived CDR1 and CDR2 are SGHRS and YFSETQ. The CDR3 is CASRTGRNTQETQYF. CDR3 DNA: TGCGCCAGCAGGACAGGGAGGAACACCCAAGAGACCCAGTACTTC.

V gene TRBV12-3 or TRBV12-4 combines with J gene TRBJ1-2; D is undetermined. V was pared by 3 bases and J by 2 bases, with 10 bases between. The CDR3 has 14 amino acids. The CDR3 nucleotides read TGTGCCAGCAGTTTTAGGGCCACAAACTATGGCTACACCTTC. Its protein is CASSFRATNYGYTF.

V and J are TRBV23-1 and TRBJ2-5; no firm D call. TRBV23-1 belongs to the ORF category, with a function that is uncertain. There are 14 residues in the CDR3. V was clipped by 7 bases and J by 5 bases, with 17 bases between them. In DNA form, the CDR3 reads TGCGCCAGCACTCACGGACGGATAGGGGAGACCCAGTACTTC. Its protein product is CASTHGRIGETQYF.

The rearrangement uses TRBV6-5 and TRBJ1-1; perhaps TRBD1 as D (5 bases). The ends were cut back, 2 bases at V and 3 bases at J, with 19 bases in the middle. This CDR3 has 17 residues. CDR1 MNHEY and CDR2 SVGAGI come from the germline V gene. CDR3 DNA sequence: TGTGCCAGCAGTTACGGATCGGGGCAGGGAGGAGACACTGAAGCTTTCTTT. Its protein product is CASSYGSGQGGDTEAFF.

The chain has TRBV7-8 and TRBJ2-5, with TRBD2 matching 11 bases. The CDR3 contains 15 residues. V shed 6 bases, J shed 4 bases, and the junction held 7 bases outside the gene matches. Germline V gene lookup returns CDR1 SGHVS and CDR2 FQNEAQ. The CDR3 protein is CASRQLAGERETQYF. The CDR3 region has the DNA TGTGCCAGCAGGCAACTAGCGGGGGAAAGAGAGACCCAGTACTTC. Full variable domain (remainder filled in from reference TRBV7-8 and TRBJ2-5): GAGVSQSPRYKVAKRGQDVALRCDPISGHVSLFWYQQALGQGPEFLTYFQNEAQLDKSGLPSDRFFAERPEGSVSTLKIQRTQQEDSAVYLCASRQLAGERETQYFGPGTRLLVL.

This clonotype was seen just once. V gene TRBV29-1 combines with J gene TRBJ2-2; D unclear. The CDR3 is made up of 12 amino acids. With 3 bases removed from V and 5 bases from J, the gap between germline ends came to 7 bases. Looked up from germline, CDR1 is SQVTM and CDR2 is ANQGSEA. CDR3 sequence (DNA): TGCAGCGTTGATTACAAGACCGGGGAGCTGTTTTTT. Translation gives CSVDYKTGELFF.

There are many counts of this clonotype. V and J are TRBV20-1 and TRBJ2-5; D possibly uses TRBD1 or TRBD2 (6 bases each). This CDR3 is 12 amino acids long. Trimming pared 3 bases from V and 7 bases from J, leaving 12 bases between. Germline assignment: CDR1 DFQATT and CDR2 SNEGSKA (reference sequence). Written as DNA, the CDR3 is TGCAGTGCTAGCCCCGAGGGGGGGACCCAGTACTTC. Its protein is CSASPEGGTQYF.

This clonotype appeared many times. V gene TRBV5-6 combines with J gene TRBJ2-7; TRBD2 aligns across 9 bases. The J segment lost 4 bases and the V segment lost 4 bases, leaving 6 bases of the junction unmatched. Germline V CDR1 and CDR2: SGHDT, YYEEEE. The CDR3 runs 14 residues. As DNA, the CDR3 is TGTGCCAGCAGCCAACCGGGACTAGCATACGAGCAGTACTTC. This codes for CASSQPGLAYEQYF. Combining the CDR3 with reference TRBV5-6 and TRBJ2-7 gives the whole variable domain DAGVTQSPTHLIKTRGQQVTLRCSPKSGHDTVSWYQQALGQGPQFIFQYYEEEERQRGNFPDRFSGHQFPNYSSELNVNALLLGDSALYLCASSQPGLAYEQYFGPGTRLTVT.

The gene calls are TRBV5-1 and TRBJ2-1; 13 bases align to TRBD2. J lost 8 bases, V lost 3 bases, and 11 bases had no gene match. The CDR3 totals 17 residues. Looked up from germline, CDR1 is SGHRS and CDR2 is YFSETQ. CDR3 loop: CASSSDITSGGAHEQFF. The CDR3 DNA reads as TGCGCCAGCAGCTCTGATATAACTAGCGGGGGGGCGCATGAGCAGTTCTTC.